The clone carrying this T cell receptor (beta chain) is a singleton in its sample. Its antigen remains unknown. The sample comes from a study of cytomegalovirus exposure and HLA in healthy donors. Primers: 60 Vbeta forward and 13 Jbeta reverse. Profiled with immunoSEQ multiplex PCR; TCRdb holds only in-frame clones, not every one. The sample consists of roughly 190,000 clones, approximately 78% of them appearing once. Study-level results: Analysis performed later showed TCR beta chains linked to HLA being more clonally expanded than equally common others.

This CDR3 is 12 amino acids long. V was shortened by 4 bases and J by 4 bases, with 10 bases between the two germline ends. The germline gives CDR1 SQVTM, CDR2 ANQGSEA. This receptor was identified in a woman aged 18-29 years in good health and CMV-seronegative. The rearrangement joins TRBV29-1 to TRBJ1-1; a weak D match, TRBD1 (5 bases). The sample consisted of PBMCs. CDR3 DNA sequence: TGCAGCGTTGGGCACGGGGGCACTGAAGCTTTCTTT. Its translation: CSVGHGGTEAFF.